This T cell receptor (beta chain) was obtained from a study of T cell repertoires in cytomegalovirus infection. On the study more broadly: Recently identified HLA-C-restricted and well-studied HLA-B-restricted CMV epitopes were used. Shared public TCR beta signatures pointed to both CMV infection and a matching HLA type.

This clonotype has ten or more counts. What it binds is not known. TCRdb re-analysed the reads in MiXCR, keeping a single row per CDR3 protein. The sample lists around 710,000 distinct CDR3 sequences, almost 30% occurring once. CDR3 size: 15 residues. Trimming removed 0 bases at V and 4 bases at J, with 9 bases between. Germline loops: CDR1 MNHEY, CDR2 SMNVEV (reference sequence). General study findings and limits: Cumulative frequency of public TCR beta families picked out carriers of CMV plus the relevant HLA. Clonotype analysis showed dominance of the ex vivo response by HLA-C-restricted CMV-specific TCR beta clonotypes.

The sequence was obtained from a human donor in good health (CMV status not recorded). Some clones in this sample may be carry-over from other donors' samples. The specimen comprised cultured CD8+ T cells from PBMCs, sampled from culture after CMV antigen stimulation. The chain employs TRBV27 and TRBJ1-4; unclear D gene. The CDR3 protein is CASSLSPQYNEKLFF. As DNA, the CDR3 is TGTGCCAGCAGTTTATCTCCCCAGTATAATGAAAAACTGTTTTTT.